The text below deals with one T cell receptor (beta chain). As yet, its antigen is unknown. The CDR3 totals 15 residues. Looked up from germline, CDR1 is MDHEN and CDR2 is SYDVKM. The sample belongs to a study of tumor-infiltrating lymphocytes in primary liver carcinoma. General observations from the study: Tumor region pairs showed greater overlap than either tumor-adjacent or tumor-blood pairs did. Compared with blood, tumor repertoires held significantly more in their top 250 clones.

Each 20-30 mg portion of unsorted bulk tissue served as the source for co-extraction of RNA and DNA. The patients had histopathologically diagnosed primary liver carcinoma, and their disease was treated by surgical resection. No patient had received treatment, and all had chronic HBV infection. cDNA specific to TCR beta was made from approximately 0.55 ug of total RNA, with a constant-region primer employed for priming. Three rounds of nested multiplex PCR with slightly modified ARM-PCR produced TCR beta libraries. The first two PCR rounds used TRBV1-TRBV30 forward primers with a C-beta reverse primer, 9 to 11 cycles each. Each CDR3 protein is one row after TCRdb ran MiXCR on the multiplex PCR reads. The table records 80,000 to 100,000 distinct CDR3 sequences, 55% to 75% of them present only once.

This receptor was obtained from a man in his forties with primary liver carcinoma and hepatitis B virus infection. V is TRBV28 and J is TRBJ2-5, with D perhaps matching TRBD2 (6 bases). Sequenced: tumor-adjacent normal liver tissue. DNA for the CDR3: TGTACTAGCAGTATACTCCGGCCCCTCCAAGAGACCCAGTACTTC. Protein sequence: CTSSILRPLQETQYF.